The sequence of this T cell receptor (beta chain) was determined in a study of CXCR3-negative and CXCR3-positive naive CD8 T cells. Each TRB cDNA library was prepared by 5' RACE (with UMI labels). For each CDR3 protein, TCRdb gives one entry from its re-call of the 5' RACE reads, without DNA. In all, the sample yields over 100,000 distinct CDR3 sequences. Concerning this clonotype itself: What it binds is not known.

CDR1 is SQVTM and CDR2 is ANQGSEA in the germline V gene. This CDR3 has 16 amino acids. Each CD8+ T cell subset was sorted in triplicate, approximately 300,000 cells each. Study-level results: Comparison of naive CXCR3-negative and CXCR3-positive cells revealed similar TRBV-TRBJ usage, while memory cells differed.

The sample consisted of naive CXCR3- CD8+ T cells from blood. Subset here: CD45RO-CCR7+CD27+CD95- naive CD8+ T cells lacking CXCR3 (TNR3-). V and J are TRBV29-1 and TRBJ2-1; TCRdb indicates TRBD1, and absent DNA this call remains unverified. The receptor was derived from a human donor in good health. Some clones in this sample may be carry-over from other donors' samples. This chain's CDR3 is CSVEEEGTGSYNEQFF.